The sequence of this T cell receptor (beta chain) was determined in a study of cytomegalovirus exposure and HLA in healthy donors. Trimming cost V 1 base and J 4 bases; bases outside gene matches: 3. The CDR3 loop spans 15 amino acids. Germline-derived CDR1 and CDR2 are MGHDK and SYGVNS. General observations from the study: Per a prior analysis, the majority of TCR beta V segments were productive roughly 87% or roughly 30% of the time. CMV serostatus was the sole immune exposure information available.

About this clone itself: Its antigen is unidentified.

The PCR employed 60 Vbeta primers together with 13 Jbeta primers. Repertoires were generated with immunoSEQ multiplex PCR, while TCRdb's copy carries only in-frame clones and drops some. The sample records 130,000 to 150,000 clones, 60% to 80% being singletons. The genes are TRBV25-1 and TRBJ2-2, with 7 positions matching TRBD2. This receptor was identified in a male donor in good health and CMV-seronegative. Sequenced input: PBMCs. The CDR3, as DNA: TGTGCCAGCAGTGAATGGGGCGGGGGCACCGGGGAGCTGTTTTTT. Translating gives CASSEWGGGTGELFF.